This entry lists 25 T cell receptor beta chains sequenced from one sample in a study of CD8 T cells in ankylosing spondylitis. TCRdb re-called the 5' RACE reads through MiXCR, storing one row per CDR3 protein. The table lists 250,000 to 300,000 distinct CDR3 sequences, 15% to 20% of them singletons. Material for sequencing was blood, either unsorted or a sorted T cell fraction (not recorded which). The origin of the receptors is a male donor with ankylosing spondylitis or in good health (not recorded which).

This rearrangement joins TRBV10-3 to TRBJ2-1; TRBD2 aligns across 8 bases. Germline values: CDR1 ENHRY, CDR2 SYGVKD. V gave up 2 bases and J gave up 4 bases; unmatched junction bases: 7. The CDR3 consists of 16 residues. This CDR3 is CAISEETSGIYNEQFF. CDR3 coding DNA: TGTGCCATCAGTGAGGAAACTAGCGGTATTTACAATGAGCAGTTCTTC.

This clonotype was seen more than once but under ten times. The chain links TRBV9 to TRBJ1-5, with D perhaps matching TRBD1 (5 bases). Germline assignment: CDR1 SGDLS and CDR2 YYNGEE. Deletions cut 0 bases from V and 5 bases from J, with 12 bases between. The CDR3 has 15 amino acids. This CDR3 is CASSVDWGVDQPQHF. CDR3 nucleotides: TGTGCCAGCAGCGTAGATTGGGGGGTGGATCAGCCCCAGCATTTT.

The rearrangement links TRBV4-1 to TRBJ2-5; D may be TRBD1 or TRBD2 (6 bases each). The CDR3 consists of 15 residues. Germline values: CDR1 MGHRA, CDR2 YSYEKL. V was clipped by 0 bases and J by 5 bases, with 13 bases between them. The chain's CDR3 is CASSQDRGREETQYF. CDR3 nucleotide sequence: TGCGCCAGCAGCCAAGATCGGGGGCGCGAGGAGACCCAGTACTTC.

The chain carries TRBV7-2 and TRBJ2-1, with D unresolved. CDR3 length: 15 amino acids. Germline CDR1 is SGHTA and CDR2 is FQGNSA. Trimming shortened V by 1 base and J by 4 bases, and 11 bases separated the two germline ends. For the CDR3, the DNA is TGTGCCAGCAGCTTAGATCCGGGCCCTTACAATGAGCAGTTCTTC. Protein: CASSLDPGPYNEQFF.

The V and J genes are TRBV7-9 and TRBJ2-7; 10 bases are a match to TRBD2. Germline lookup yields CDR1 SEHNR and CDR2 FQNEAQ (reference sequence). This CDR3 spans 16 amino acids. J gave up 2 bases and V 3 bases, and 7 bases lay outside the gene matches. Here the CDR3 reads CASSLWGSGRAYEQYF. The CDR3 nucleotides are TGTGCCAGCAGCTTGTGGGGGAGCGGGAGGGCCTACGAGCAGTACTTC. Combining the CDR3 with reference TRBV7-9 and TRBJ2-7 gives the whole variable domain DTGVSQNPRHKITKRGQNVTFRCDPISEHNRLYWYRQTLGQGPEFLTYFQNEAQLEKSRLLSDRFSAERPKGSFSTLEIQRTEQGDSAMYLCASSLWGSGRAYEQYFGPGTRLTVT.

The J gene is TRBJ2-2, the V gene TRBV27, with 7 bases matching TRBD1. Germline values: CDR1 MNHEY, CDR2 SMNVEV (reference sequence). The CDR3 runs to 14 residues. With V trimmed by 10 bases and J by 6 bases, 11 bases remained unmatched. Written as DNA, the CDR3 is TGTGCCACAGGGGGTGGCTCTGTCGCCGGGGAGCTGTTTTTT. Protein: CATGGGSVAGELFF.

This clonotype was found a few times. The genes are TRBV28 and TRBJ2-7, with 14 bases that match TRBD2. The CDR3 extends over 14 amino acids. CDR1 and CDR2 from the germline V gene are MDHEN and SYDVKM. V shed 6 bases, J shed 6 bases, and the junction held 4 bases outside the gene matches. The chain's CDR3 is CASRGTSGRPEQYF. The CDR3 DNA is TGTGCCAGCAGAGGGACTAGCGGGAGACCCGAGCAGTACTTC.

This clonotype was seen a few times. This CDR3 reads CSAAVGSTDTQYF. In DNA form, the CDR3 reads TGCAGCGCCGCGGTAGGGAGCACAGATACGCAGTATTTT. V is TRBV29-1 and J is TRBJ2-3; D call uncertain. CDR3 size: 13 residues. Germline V gene lookup returns CDR1 SQVTM and CDR2 ANQGSEA. V was shortened by 7 bases and J by 0 bases, with 11 bases between the two germline ends.

In its sample, this clonotype was seen many times. The chain combines TRBV29-1 with TRBJ2-1; TRBD2 aligns across 11 bases. The CDR3 runs 16 residues. Trimming took 7 bases from V and 7 from J; bases not matched to a gene: 15. Per the germline V gene, CDR1 is SQVTM and CDR2 is ANQGSEA. The CDR3 reads CSACDLLAGVMNEQFF. The DNA for the CDR3 is TGCAGCGCCTGTGATCTACTAGCGGGAGTTATGAATGAGCAGTTCTTC.

This clonotype has just a few counts. This chain connects TRBV3-1 to TRBJ2-7; 10 positions agree with TRBD1. The length of the CDR3 is 15 residues. V was pared by 4 bases and J by 3 bases, with 6 bases of the junction left unmatched. Germline V lookup: CDR1 LGHDT, CDR2 YNNKEL (reference sequence). The CDR3 sequence: CASSPDRGLDYEQYF. The CDR3 nucleotides read TGTGCCAGCAGCCCAGACAGGGGGCTGGACTACGAGCAGTACTTC.

The genes are TRBV6-1 and TRBJ2-3, with unresolved D. Germline V CDR1 and CDR2: MNHNS, SASEGT. The CDR3 is made up of 13 amino acids. V was clipped by 2 bases and J by 1 base, with 4 bases between them. The CDR3 spells CASSETRTDTQYF. CDR3 nucleotides: TGTGCCAGCAGTGAAACTCGCACAGATACGCAGTATTTT.

This clonotype was observed a handful of times. CDR3 DNA: TGCAGCGCTATCCCGGGGGCCAACTCCTACGAGCAGTACTTC. Its translation: CSAIPGANSYEQYF. The V call is TRBV29-1, the J call TRBJ2-7; D is possibly TRBD1 or TRBD2 (6 bases each). With 7 bases removed from V and 0 bases from J, the gap between germline ends came to 16 bases. The CDR3 extends over 14 amino acids. Germline CDR1 SQVTM, CDR2 ANQGSEA.

The table lists this clonotype with many counts. The chain carries TRBV28 and TRBJ2-5, with 8 bases lining up with TRBD1. Per the germline V gene, CDR1 is MDHEN and CDR2 is SYDVKM. The CDR3 is made up of 17 amino acids. V was pared by 4 bases and J by 5 bases, with 15 bases of the junction left unmatched. For the CDR3, the DNA is TGTGCCAGCAGTTCCCTCCCCGGCCAGGGGGCGCGTGAGACCCAGTACTTC. This sequence encodes CASSSLPGQGARETQYF.

This clonotype was counted between two and nine times. The chain carries TRBV7-9 and TRBJ2-5; D call uncertain. The CDR3 contains 12 residues. CDR1 is SEHNR and CDR2 is FQNEAQ in the germline V gene (reference sequence). CDR3 nucleotides: TGTGGCACGAGCATGGGTTCAGAGACCCAGTACTTC. Its translation: CGTSMGSETQYF. Full variable domain (rest looked up from reference TRBV7-9 and TRBJ2-5): DTGVSQNPRHKITKRGQNVTFRCDPISEHNRLYWYRQTLGQGPEFLTYFQNEAQLEKSRLLSDRFSAERPKGSFSTLEIQRTEQGDSAMYLCGTSMGSETQYFGPGTRLLVL.

The chain links TRBV6-5 to TRBJ1-2, with TRBD1 as a possible D gene (5 bases). Germline V CDR1 and CDR2: MNHEY, SVGAGI. This CDR3 contains 14 residues. The germline V and J ends were trimmed by 2 bases and 2 bases, with 9 bases remaining between them. CDR3 sequence (DNA): TGTGCCAGCAGTTACGGGGCTAACAACTATGGCTACACCTTC. It translates to CASSYGANNYGYTF.

The gene calls are TRBV4-3 and TRBJ1-2, with D perhaps TRBD1 (6 bases). Germline V gene lookup returns CDR1 LGHNA and CDR2 YSLEER. The V and J ends lost 7 bases and 3 bases respectively, with 18 bases between them. The CDR3 is made up of 15 amino acids. CDR3 nucleotide sequence: TGCGCCAGCAAACAGGGTGTGGGTCTTGACTATGGCTACACCTTC. The encoded protein is CASKQGVGLDYGYTF.

In its sample, this clonotype was seen a few times. The chain carries TRBV4-2 and TRBJ2-3; 13 nucleotides agree with TRBD2. The CDR3 has 21 amino acids. Losses at the gene ends were 0 bases for V and 5 bases for J; bases not matched to a gene: 17. The germline gives CDR1 LGHNA, CDR2 YNFKEQ. CDR3 sequence (DNA): TGTGCCAGCAGCCAAGAGCGGCGGTCGGGACTAGCGGGATCACACGGAGATACGCAGTATTTT. Translation: CASSQERRSGLAGSHGDTQYF.

This clonotype has only a few counts. V is TRBV5-1 and J is TRBJ2-1; 9 bases match TRBD2. There are 15 residues in the CDR3. The germline V gene has CDR1 SGHRS and CDR2 YFSETQ. V shed 4 bases and J 4 bases; nucleotides not matched to a gene: 6. The CDR3 DNA follows: TGCGCCAGCAGCGACACTAGCGGGCGATACAATGAGCAGTTCTTC. Translating it yields CASSDTSGRYNEQFF.

This clonotype was detected ten times or more. The gene calls are TRBV30 and TRBJ2-5; D is undetermined. The V end lost 0 bases, the J end lost 5 bases, and 10 bases lay between the germline ends. Germline CDR1 and CDR2: GTSNPN and SVGIG (reference sequence). The CDR3 has 13 residues. The CDR3 spells CAWSVQYGETQYF. DNA of the CDR3: TGTGCCTGGAGTGTACAATACGGCGAGACCCAGTACTTC.

The sample holds a few counts of this clonotype. The chain links TRBV5-6 to TRBJ1-2; D not resolved. V was shortened by 4 bases and J by 6 bases, with 19 bases between the two germline ends. Germline CDR1 is SGHDT and CDR2 is YYEEEE. This CDR3 is built from 15 residues. The CDR3 protein is CASSTPAPGLDGYTF. The CDR3 nucleotides read TGTGCCAGCAGCACCCCTGCCCCGGGGTTGGATGGCTACACCTTC.

This clonotype was detected a few times. The chain employs TRBV12-3 or TRBV12-4 and TRBJ2-5; D may be TRBD1 (5 bases). V lost 3 bases to trimming and J lost 4 bases, with 12 bases between them. The CDR3 length is 14 residues. The CDR3 nucleotides read TGTGCCAGCAGTTTCCTTGGCCAGGGAGAGACCCAGTACTTC. This sequence encodes CASSFLGQGETQYF.

V gene TRBV20-1 combines with J gene TRBJ2-7; a weak D match, TRBD1 (6 bases). Germline-derived CDR1 and CDR2 are DFQATT and SNEGSKA (reference sequence). Trimming took off 6 bases at V and 7 bases at J, with 16 bases between the two ends. The length of the CDR3 is 12 residues. This CDR3 is CSARDTEREQYF. CDR3 nucleotide sequence: TGCAGTGCCAGGGACACCGAGAGGGAGCAGTACTTC.

The rearrangement uses TRBV6-1 and TRBJ2-7; 10 nucleotides match TRBD2. CDR1 MNHNS and CDR2 SASEGT come from the germline V gene. This CDR3 comprises 15 residues. V lost 1 base to trimming and J lost 3 bases; unmatched junction nucleotides: 3. The DNA of the CDR3 is TGTGCCAGCAGTGAAGGAGGGACTAGCGTCTACGAGCAGTACTTC. Residues: CASSEGGTSVYEQYF.

This clonotype was observed a handful of times. The J gene is TRBJ2-2, the V gene TRBV4-2; either TRBD1 or TRBD2 may supply D (6 bases each). In germline, CDR1 is LGHNA, CDR2 YNFKEQ. The CDR3 length is 15 residues. V lost 3 bases and J 3 bases, leaving 11 bases between the germline ends. The DNA for the CDR3 is TGTGCCAGCAGCCAGGGGGGCCGCGACACCGGGGAGCTGTTTTTT. Translating gives CASSQGGRDTGELFF.

This sequence joins TRBV20-1 and TRBJ2-1; the D gene is possibly TRBD1 (6 bases). V lost 3 bases, J lost 15 bases, and 12 bases lay in between. There are 10 residues in the CDR3. The germline CDR1 and CDR2 sequences are DFQATT and SNEGSKA (reference sequence). The chain's CDR3 is CSARAGARFF. CDR3 bases: TGCAGTGCTAGGGCAGGGGCGCGGTTCTTC.